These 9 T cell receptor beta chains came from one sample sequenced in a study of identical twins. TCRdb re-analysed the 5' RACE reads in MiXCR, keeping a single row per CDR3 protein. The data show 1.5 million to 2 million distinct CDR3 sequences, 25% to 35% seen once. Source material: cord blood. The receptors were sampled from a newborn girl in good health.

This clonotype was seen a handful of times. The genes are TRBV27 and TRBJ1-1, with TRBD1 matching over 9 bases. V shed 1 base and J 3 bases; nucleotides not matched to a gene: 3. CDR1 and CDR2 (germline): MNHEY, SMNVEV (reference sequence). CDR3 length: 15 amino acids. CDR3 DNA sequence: TGTGCCAGCAGTTTATTAGGGGACAGGGACACTGAAGCTTTCTTT. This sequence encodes CASSLLGDRDTEAFF.

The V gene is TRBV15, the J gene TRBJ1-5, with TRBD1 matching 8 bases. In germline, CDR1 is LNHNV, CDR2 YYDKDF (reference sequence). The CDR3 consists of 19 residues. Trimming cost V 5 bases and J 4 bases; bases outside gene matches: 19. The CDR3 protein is CATSRTGRLIVGRNQPQHF. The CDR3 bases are TGTGCCACCAGCCGGACAGGGCGGCTTATCGTCGGGCGAAATCAGCCCCAGCATTTT. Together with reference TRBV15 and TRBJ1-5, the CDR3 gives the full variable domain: DAMVIQNPRYQVTQFGKPVTLSCSQTLNHNVMYWYQQKSSQAPKLLFHYYDKDFNNEADTPDNFQSRRPNTSFCFLDIRSPGLGDTAMYLCATSRTGRLIVGRNQPQHFGDGTRLSIL.

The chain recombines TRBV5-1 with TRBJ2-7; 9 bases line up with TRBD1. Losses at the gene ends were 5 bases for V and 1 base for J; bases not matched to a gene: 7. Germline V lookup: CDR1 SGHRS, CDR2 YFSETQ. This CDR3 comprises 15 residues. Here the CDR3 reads CASRHPGQGSYEQYF. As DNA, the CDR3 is TGCGCCAGCAGGCACCCGGGACAGGGTTCCTACGAGCAGTACTTC.

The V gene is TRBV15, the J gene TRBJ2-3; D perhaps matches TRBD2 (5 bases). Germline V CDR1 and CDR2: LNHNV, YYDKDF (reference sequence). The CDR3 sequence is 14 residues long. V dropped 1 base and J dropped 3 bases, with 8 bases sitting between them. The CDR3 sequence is CATSRGGLTDTQYF. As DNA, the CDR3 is TGTGCCACCAGCAGAGGAGGGTTGACAGATACGCAGTATTTT.

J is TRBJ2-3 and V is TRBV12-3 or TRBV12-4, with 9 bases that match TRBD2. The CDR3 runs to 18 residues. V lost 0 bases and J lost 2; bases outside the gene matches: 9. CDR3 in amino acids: CASSLARSASGNTDTQYF. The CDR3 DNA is TGTGCCAGCAGTTTAGCTAGGTCGGCTAGCGGGAACACAGATACGCAGTATTTT.

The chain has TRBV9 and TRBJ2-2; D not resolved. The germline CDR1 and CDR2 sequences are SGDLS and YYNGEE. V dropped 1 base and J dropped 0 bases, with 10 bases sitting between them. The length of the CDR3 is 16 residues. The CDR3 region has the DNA TGTGCCAGCAGCGTAAAGGCAGGCGCGAACACCGGGGAGCTGTTTTTT. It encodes CASSVKAGANTGELFF.

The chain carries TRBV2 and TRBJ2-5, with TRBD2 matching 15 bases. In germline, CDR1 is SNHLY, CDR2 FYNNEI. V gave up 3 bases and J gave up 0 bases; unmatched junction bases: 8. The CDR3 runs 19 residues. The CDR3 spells CASSERGLAGGWYQETQYF. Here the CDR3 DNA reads TGTGCCAGCAGTGAGCGGGGACTAGCGGGGGGTTGGTACCAAGAGACCCAGTACTTC.

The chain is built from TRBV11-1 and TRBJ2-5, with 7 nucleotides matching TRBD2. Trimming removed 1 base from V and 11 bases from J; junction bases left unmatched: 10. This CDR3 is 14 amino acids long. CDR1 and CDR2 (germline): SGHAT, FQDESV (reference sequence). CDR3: CASSLDLREYEQYF. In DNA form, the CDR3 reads TGTGCCAGCAGCTTAGATTTGCGGGAGTATGAGCAGTACTTC. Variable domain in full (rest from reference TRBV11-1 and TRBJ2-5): EAEVAQSPRYKITEKSQAVAFWCDPISGHATLYWYRQILGQGPELLVQFQDESVVDDSQLPKDRFSAERLKGVDSTLKIQPAELGDSAMYLCASSLDLREYEQYFGPGTRLLVL.

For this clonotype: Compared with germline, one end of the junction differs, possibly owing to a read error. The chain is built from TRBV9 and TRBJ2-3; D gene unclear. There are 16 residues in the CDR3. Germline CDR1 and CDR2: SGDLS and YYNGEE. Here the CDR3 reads CAGSVGSALNTDTQYF. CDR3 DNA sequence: TGTGCCGGCAGCGTAGGGTCAGCGCTTAACACAGATACGCAGTATTTT. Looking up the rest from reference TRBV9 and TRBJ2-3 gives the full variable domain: DSGVTQTPKHLITATGQRVTLRCSPRSGDLSVYWYQQSLDQGLQFLIQYYNGEERAKGNILERFSAQQFPDLHSELNLSSLELGDSALYFCAGSVGSALNTDTQYFGPGTRLTVL.